Listed here are 2 T cell receptor beta chains from one sample, sequenced in a study of T cells in Graves' hyperthyroidism and ophthalmopathy. Template material for amplifying TCR beta CDR3 regions consisted of RNA transcripts. RT-PCR in the first round (using the HTBI primer set) targeted the TCR CDR3. In TCRdb, the multiplex PCR reads were re-called with MiXCR into one record per CDR3 protein. This sample has around 600,000 distinct CDR3 sequences, with around 15% found just once. Sequencing was done on a sample of blood. These receptors all stem from a middle-aged woman with Graves' ophthalmopathy.

This clonotype has a count of ten or more. CDR3 in amino acids: CASSDSGQGDDTQYF. In nucleotides, the CDR3 is TGTGCCAGTAGCGATTCGGGACAGGGGGATGATACGCAGTATTTT. The V gene is TRBV19, the J gene TRBJ2-3; 11 bases are shared with TRBD1. CDR3 size: 15 residues. Unmatched junction bases numbered 8, after V lost 6 bases and J lost 6 bases. Germline V lookup: CDR1 LNHDA, CDR2 SQIVND (reference sequence).

The rearrangement uses TRBV13 and TRBJ2-4; 13 bases map to TRBD2. CDR1 is PRHDT, CDR2 FYEKMQ, per germline (reference sequence). There are 18 residues in the CDR3. V was pared by 5 bases and J by 4 bases, with 11 bases of the junction left unmatched. As DNA, the CDR3 is TGTGCCAGCAGCAGCACCTCCGGGACTAGCGGGGTGAAAAACATTCAGTACTTC. This encodes CASSSTSGTSGVKNIQYF.